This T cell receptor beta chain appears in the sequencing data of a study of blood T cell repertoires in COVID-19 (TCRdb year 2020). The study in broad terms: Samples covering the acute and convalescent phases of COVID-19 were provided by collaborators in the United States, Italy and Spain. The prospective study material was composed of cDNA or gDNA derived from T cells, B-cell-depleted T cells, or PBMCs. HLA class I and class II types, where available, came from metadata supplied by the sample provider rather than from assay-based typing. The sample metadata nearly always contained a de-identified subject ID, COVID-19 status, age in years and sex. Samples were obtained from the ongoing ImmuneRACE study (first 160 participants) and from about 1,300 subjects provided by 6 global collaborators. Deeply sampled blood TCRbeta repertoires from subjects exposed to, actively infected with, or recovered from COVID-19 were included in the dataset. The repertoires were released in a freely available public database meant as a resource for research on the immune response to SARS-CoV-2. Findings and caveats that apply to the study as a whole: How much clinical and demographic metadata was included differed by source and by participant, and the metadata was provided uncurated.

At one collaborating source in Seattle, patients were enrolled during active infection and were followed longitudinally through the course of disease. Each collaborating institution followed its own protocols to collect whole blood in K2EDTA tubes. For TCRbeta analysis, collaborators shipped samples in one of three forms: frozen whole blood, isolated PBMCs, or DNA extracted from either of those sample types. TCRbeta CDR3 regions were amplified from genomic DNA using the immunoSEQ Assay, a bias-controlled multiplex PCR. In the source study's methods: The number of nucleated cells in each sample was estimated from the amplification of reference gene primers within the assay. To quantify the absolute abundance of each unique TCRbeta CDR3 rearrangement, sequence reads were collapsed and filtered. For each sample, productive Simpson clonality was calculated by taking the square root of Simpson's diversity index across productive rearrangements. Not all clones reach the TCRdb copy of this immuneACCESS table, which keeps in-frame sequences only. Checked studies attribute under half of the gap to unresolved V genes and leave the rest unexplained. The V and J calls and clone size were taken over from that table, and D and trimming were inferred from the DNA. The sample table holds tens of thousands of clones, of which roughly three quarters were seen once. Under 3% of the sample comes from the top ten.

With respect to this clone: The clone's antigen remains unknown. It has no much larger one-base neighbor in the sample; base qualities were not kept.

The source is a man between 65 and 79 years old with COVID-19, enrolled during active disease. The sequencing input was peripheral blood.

The CDR3 sequence is CASSQASTLLTDTQYF. The DNA reads as follows: TGTGCCAGCAGCCAAGCGTCGACACTCTTAACAGATACGCAGTATTTT. The chain is made from TRBV3-1 (or the pseudogene TRBV3-2) and TRBJ2-3, with the D segment identity uncertain. The junction shows trimming of 1 base on V and 3 bases on J, plus 14 bases between the germline ends. From the cysteine up to the phenylalanine, the CDR3 has a length of 16 residues. The only DNA kept is the CDR3, 48 bases in frame from the first base. The CDR1 and CDR2 encoded by the germline V gene (reference sequence) are LGHDT and YNNKEL.